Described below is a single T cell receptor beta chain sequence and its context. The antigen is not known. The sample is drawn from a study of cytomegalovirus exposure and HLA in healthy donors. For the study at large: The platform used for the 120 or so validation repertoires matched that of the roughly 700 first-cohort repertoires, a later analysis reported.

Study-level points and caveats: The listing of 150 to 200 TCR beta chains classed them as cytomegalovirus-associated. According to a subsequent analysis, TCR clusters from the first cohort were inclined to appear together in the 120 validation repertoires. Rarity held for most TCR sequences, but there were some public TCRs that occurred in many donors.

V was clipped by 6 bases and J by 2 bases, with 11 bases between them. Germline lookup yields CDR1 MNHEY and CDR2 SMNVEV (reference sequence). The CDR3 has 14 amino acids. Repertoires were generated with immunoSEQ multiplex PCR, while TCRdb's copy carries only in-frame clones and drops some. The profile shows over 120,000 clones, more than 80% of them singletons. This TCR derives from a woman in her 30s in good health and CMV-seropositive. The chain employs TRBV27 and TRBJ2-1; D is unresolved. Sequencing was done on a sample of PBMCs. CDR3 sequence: CASSLLGPYNEQFF. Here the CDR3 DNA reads TGTGCCAGCAGCCTTTTGGGCCCCTACAATGAGCAGTTCTTC.